This is a list of T cell receptor beta chains from one sample in a study of regulatory T cells in long-lasting Graves disease. One entry per CDR3 protein, called by TCRdb with MiXCR from the multiplex PCR reads. The sample lists a few hundred thousand distinct CDR3 sequences; 20% to 25% were seen once. The material sequenced was peripheral blood mononuclear cells (PBMCs), taken when the disease was refractory, from a patient treated with antithyroid drugs. The source is a female donor with Graves disease. CDR3s include the opening cysteine and the closing phenylalanine or tryptophan. The order of the fields is J gene, V gene, D gene, clone size, CDR3 DNA, CDR3 protein. D genes are given only for firm matches. Rows may omit the clone size; those that give it use once, few, many or a size class.

>TRBJ1-1|TRBV25-1|.|once
TGTGCCAGCAGTTCAATAGGAATGGTCACTGAAGCTTTCTTT
CASSSIGMVTEAFF
>TRBJ1-4|TRBV28|.|many
TGTGCCAGCCAATTCCAGGAGAATGAAAAACTGTTTTTT
CASQFQENEKLFF
>TRBJ2-3|TRBV28|.|.
TGTGCCAGCAGTGGCGGAACAGATACGCAGTATTTT
CASSGGTDTQYF
>TRBJ1-6|TRBV12-3/TRBV12-4|.|few
TGTGCCAGCAGCCGAGGATATTCACCCCTCCACTTT
CASSRGYSPLHF
>TRBJ2-2|TRBV7-2|.|.
TGTGCCAGCAGCTTAGTATTTGGGGGAACCACCGGGGAGCTGTTTTTT
CASSLVFGGTTGELFF
>TRBJ2-1|TRBV5-6|.|.
TGTGCCAGCAGCCGGTTCACCGATGAGCAGTTCTTC
CASSRFTDEQFF
>TRBJ2-7|TRBV6-2/TRBV6-3|.|few
TGTGCCAGCAGTCGAGGTCAATACGAGCAGTACTTC
CASSRGQYEQYF
>TRBJ2-5|TRBV19|.|many
TGTGCCAGCCGGGACTTTAAAGAGACCCAGTACTTC
CASRDFKETQYF
>TRBJ2-5|TRBV6-5|TRBD2|many
TGTGCCAGCAGTTACCCAGCGACTAGCGGACAAGAGACCCAGTACTTC
CASSYPATSGQETQYF
>TRBJ1-1|TRBV5-1|.|.
TGCGCCAGCAGTGTAGCGGGGAACAACACTGAAGCTTTCTTT
CASSVAGNNTEAFF
>TRBJ2-1|TRBV12-3/TRBV12-4|.|.
TGTGCCAGCAAAGTCAGGTACAATGAGCAGTTCTTC
CASKVRYNEQFF
>TRBJ2-2|TRBV12-3/TRBV12-4|.|many
TGTGCCAGCAAACCTCCCCGGGGCACCGGGGAGCTGTTTTTT
CASKPPRGTGELFF
>TRBJ1-2|TRBV27|TRBD1|.
TGTGCCAGCAGTTTAAACCCCGGACAGGGGTCCTATGGCTACACCTTC
CASSLNPGQGSYGYTF
>TRBJ1-2|TRBV3-1|.|few
TGTGCCAGCAGCCAAGCAGGAGCAAACTATGGCTACACCTTC
CASSQAGANYGYTF
>TRBJ2-7|TRBV28|.|many
TGTGCCAGCAGTTTAGGTTCCCAGGTCCTACTCAGTTCAAACTACGAGCAGTACTTC
CASSLGSQVLLSSNYEQYF
>TRBJ1-1|TRBV5-1|.|few
TGCGCCAGCAGCGCGGGCGTGGGGAGTACTGAAGCTTTCTTT
CASSAGVGSTEAFF
>TRBJ2-1|TRBV12-3/TRBV12-4|.|.
TGTGCCAGCACTCCGGGACCCGACCCTAATGAGCAGTTCTTC
CASTPGPDPNEQFF
>TRBJ2-1|TRBV27|.|.
TGTGCCAGCAGCCTAAGGACGTATCATAGCTCCTACAATGAGCAGTTCTTC
CASSLRTYHSSYNEQFF
>TRBJ2-7|TRBV5-1|.|.
TGCGCCAGCAGCCCGGATCCAGTGGGGGGCATTTACGAGCAGTACTTC
CASSPDPVGGIYEQYF
>TRBJ2-7|TRBV28|TRBD2|.
TGTGCCAGCGAGACTCTAAGGCGGGGGACCCGCGAGCAGTACTTC
CASETLRRGTREQYF
>TRBJ2-1|TRBV28|TRBD2|once
TGTGCCAGCAGCGGGACTACAAGGACCGGGGAGCAGTTCTTC
CASSGTTRTGEQFF
>TRBJ2-7|TRBV19|TRBD2|.
TGTGCCAGTTCTATCGCGGGAGACGGGTACGAGCAGTACTTC
CASSIAGDGYEQYF
>TRBJ2-3|TRBV28|.|.
TGTGCCAGCAGTTTTTATAATCGGGCGCAGTATTTT
CASSFYNRAQYF
>TRBJ2-7|TRBV2|.|many
TGTGCCAGCAGTGGTTCTGCGAGACATAACTCCTACGAGCAGTACTTC
CASSGSARHNSYEQYF
>TRBJ2-5|TRBV5-6|.|few
TGTGCCAGCAGCTCTGGCACATTCAAAGAGACCCAGTACTTC
CASSSGTFKETQYF
>TRBJ2-5|TRBV24-1|.|many
TGTGCCACCAGTGATCAGGCAGTCAAACAAGAGACCCAGTACTTC
CATSDQAVKQETQYF
>TRBJ2-5|TRBV6-2/TRBV6-3|.|.
TGTGCCAGCAGTTACCAGACGGATCAAGAGATTTTGAACTTC
CASSYQTDQEILNF
>TRBJ2-7|TRBV3-1|TRBD2|few
TGTGCCAGCAGCTCACAGACCTCCTCTCTAGCGGGATCACCCTACGAGCAGTACTTC
CASSSQTSSLAGSPYEQYF
>TRBJ2-3|TRBV27|.|once
TGTGCCAGCACCGCTCCACTAGACTTTACAGATACGCAGTATTTT
CASTAPLDFTDTQYF
>TRBJ2-2|TRBV11-1|TRBD2|few
TGTGCCAGCAGCTTAGCGTCAAGCGGGACTAAAACCGGGGAGCTGTTTTTT
CASSLASSGTKTGELFF
>TRBJ1-1|TRBV28|.|many
TGTGCCAGCAGTAACACGGGAAACACTGAAGCTTTCTTT
CASSNTGNTEAFF
>TRBJ2-5|TRBV14|.|.
TGTGCCAGCAGCCAAGGTTCGAGCTGGAGGGAGACCCAGTACTTC
CASSQGSSWRETQYF
>TRBJ1-2|TRBV7-3|TRBD1|.
TGTGCCAGCAGCGGGGGCGACAGGGCCTTAGGTGGCTACACCTTC
CASSGGDRALGGYTF
>TRBJ2-7|TRBV6-5|.|.
TGTGCCAGCAGTTACCACGACAGATCCTACGAGCAGTACTTC
CASSYHDRSYEQYF
>TRBJ2-5|TRBV28|.|many
TGTGCCAGCAGTACCACGTTGGAGACCCAGTACTTC
CASSTTLETQYF
>TRBJ1-1|TRBV28|.|many
TGTGCCAGCAGTCCCCCTAGAGGAGGGAACACTGAAGCTTTCTTT
CASSPPRGGNTEAFF
>TRBJ2-6|TRBV28|.|few
TGTGCCAGCAGTTCCTTAATGGGACATCTCTCTGGGGCCAACGTCCTGACTTTC
CASSSLMGHLSGANVLTF
>TRBJ2-7|TRBV5-1|TRBD2|.
TGCGCCAGCAGCCACCCGCCTAGCGGGAGCGACGAGCAGTACTTC
CASSHPPSGSDEQYF
>TRBJ1-5|TRBV20-1|.|.
TGCAGTGCTAGAGCGACCGATTATAGCAATCAGCCCCAGCATTTT
CSARATDYSNQPQHF
>TRBJ2-5|TRBV5-1|TRBD2|.
TGCGCCAGCAGCTCCCGACCGGGACTAGCGGGAGGAGAGACCCAGTACTTC
CASSSRPGLAGGETQYF
>TRBJ2-2|TRBV15|.|few
TGTGCCACCAGCAGAGTCGAGGACGGGGAGCTGTTTTTT
CATSRVEDGELFF
>TRBJ1-1|TRBV27|.|few
TGTGCCCCCCTCGCCGGGGGCTATAACACTGAAGCTTTCTTT
CAPLAGGYNTEAFF
>TRBJ2-7|TRBV5-1|.|many
TGCGCCAGCAGCGTCACGACAGGCATCGAGCAGTACTTC
CASSVTTGIEQYF
>TRBJ1-1|TRBV6-1|.|many
TGTGCCAGCAGTGTGGACTGGGCTTTCTTT
CASSVDWAFF